The clone carrying this T cell receptor (beta chain) has more than one count but fewer than ten. Its antigen is still unknown. Trimming pared 7 bases from V and 4 bases from J, leaving 10 bases between. Germline-derived CDR1 and CDR2 are SNHLY and FYNNEI. The CDR3 is made up of 13 amino acids. These data come from a study of blood T cells in healthy people across ages. The people who gave samples were healthy Caucasians from Russia, aged roughly 6 to 100. Peripheral blood was drawn, approximately 9.5 milliliters per donor. Study-level findings and limits: Greater diversity and more naive CD4+ cells were seen in long-lived donors than in aged donors. Estimates based on one million T cells were treated as lower bounds.

Combining a sample-barcoded 5' primer with a J-beta primer mix, a second PCR ran for roughly 6 to 12 cycles. TCRdb used MiXCR to reprocess the 5' RACE reads, holding one entry per CDR3 protein. This table holds some 700,000 distinct CDR3 sequences, about 20% found once. Sample: blood. The gene calls are TRBV2 and TRBJ2-2; TRBD1 is a possible D gene (5 bases). The TCR comes from a man between 65 and 85 years old in good health. CDR3 region: CASKQQATGELFF. In DNA, the CDR3 is TGTGCCAGCAAACAACAGGCCACCGGGGAGCTGTTTTTT.